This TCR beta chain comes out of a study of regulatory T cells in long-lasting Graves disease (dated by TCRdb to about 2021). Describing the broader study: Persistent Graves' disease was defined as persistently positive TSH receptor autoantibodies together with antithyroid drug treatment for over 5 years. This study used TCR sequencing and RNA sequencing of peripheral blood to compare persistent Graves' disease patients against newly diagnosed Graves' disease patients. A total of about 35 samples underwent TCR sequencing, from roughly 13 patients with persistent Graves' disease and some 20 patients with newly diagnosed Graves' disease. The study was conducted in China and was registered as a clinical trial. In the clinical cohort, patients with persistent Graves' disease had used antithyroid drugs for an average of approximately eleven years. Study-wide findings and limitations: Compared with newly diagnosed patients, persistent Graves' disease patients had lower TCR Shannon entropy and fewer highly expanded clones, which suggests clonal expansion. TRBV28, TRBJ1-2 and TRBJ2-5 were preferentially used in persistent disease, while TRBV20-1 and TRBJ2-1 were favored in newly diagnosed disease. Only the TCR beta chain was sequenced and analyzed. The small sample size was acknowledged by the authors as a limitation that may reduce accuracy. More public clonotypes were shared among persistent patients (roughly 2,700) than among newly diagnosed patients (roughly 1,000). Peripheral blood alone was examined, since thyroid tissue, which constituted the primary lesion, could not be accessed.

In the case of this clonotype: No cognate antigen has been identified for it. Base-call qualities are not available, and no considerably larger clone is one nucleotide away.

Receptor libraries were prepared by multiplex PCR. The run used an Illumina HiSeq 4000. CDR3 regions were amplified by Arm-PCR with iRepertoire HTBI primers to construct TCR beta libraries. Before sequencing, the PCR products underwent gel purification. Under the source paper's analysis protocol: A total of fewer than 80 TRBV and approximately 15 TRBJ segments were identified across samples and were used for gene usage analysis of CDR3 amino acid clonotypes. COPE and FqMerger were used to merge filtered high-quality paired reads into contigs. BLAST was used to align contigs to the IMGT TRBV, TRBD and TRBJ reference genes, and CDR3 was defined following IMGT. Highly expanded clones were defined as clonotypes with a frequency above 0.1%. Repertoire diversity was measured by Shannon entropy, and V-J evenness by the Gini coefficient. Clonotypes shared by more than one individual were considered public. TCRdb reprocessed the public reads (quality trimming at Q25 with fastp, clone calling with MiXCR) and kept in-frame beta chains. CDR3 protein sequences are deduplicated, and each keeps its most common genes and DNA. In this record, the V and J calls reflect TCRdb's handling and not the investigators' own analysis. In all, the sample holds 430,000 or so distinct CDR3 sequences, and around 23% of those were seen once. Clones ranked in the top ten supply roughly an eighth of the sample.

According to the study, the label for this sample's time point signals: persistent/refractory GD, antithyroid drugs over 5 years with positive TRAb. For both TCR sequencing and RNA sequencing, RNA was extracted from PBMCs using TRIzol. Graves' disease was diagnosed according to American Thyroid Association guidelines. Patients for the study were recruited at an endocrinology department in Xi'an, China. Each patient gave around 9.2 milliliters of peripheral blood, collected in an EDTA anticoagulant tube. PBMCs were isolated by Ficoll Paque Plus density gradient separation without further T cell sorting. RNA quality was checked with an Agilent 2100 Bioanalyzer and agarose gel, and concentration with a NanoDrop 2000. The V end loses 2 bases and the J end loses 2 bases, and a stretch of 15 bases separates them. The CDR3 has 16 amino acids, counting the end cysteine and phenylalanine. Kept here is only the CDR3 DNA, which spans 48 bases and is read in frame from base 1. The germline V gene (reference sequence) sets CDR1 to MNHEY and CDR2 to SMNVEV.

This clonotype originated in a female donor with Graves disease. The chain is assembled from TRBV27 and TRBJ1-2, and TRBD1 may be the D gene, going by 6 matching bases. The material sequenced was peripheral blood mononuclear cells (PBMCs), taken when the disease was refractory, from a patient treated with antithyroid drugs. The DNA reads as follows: TGTGCCAGCAGTTTAGGGGGCACAGCCCGGAACTATGGCTACACCTTC. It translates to CASSLGGTARNYGYTF.